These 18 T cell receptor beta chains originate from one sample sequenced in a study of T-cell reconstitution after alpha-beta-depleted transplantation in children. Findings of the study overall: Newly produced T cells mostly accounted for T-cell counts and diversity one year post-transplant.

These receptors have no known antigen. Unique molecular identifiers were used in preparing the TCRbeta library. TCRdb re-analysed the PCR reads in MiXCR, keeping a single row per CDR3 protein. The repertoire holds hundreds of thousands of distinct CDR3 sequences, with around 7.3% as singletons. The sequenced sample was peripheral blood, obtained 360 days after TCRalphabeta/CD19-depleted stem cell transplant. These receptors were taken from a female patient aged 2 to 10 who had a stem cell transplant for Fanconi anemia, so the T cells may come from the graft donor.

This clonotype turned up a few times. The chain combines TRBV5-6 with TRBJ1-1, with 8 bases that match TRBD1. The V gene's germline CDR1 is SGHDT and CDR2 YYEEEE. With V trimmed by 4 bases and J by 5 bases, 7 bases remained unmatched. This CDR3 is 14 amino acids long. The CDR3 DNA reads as TGTGCCAGCAGCGGACAGGGTTTGGGAACTGAAGCTTTCTTT. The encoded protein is CASSGQGLGTEAFF.

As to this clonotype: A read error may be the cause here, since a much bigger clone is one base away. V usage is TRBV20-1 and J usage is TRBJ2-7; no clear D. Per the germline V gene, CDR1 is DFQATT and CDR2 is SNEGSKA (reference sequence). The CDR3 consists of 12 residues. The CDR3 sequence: CSARGGTYQQYV. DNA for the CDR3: TGCAGTGCTAGAGGGGGTACCTACCAGCAGTACGTC.

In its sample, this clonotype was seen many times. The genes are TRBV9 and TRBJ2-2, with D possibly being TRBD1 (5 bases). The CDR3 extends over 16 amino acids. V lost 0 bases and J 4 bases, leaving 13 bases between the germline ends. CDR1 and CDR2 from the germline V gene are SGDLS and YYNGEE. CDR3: CASSVGGPSSTGELFF. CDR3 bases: TGTGCCAGCAGCGTAGGGGGCCCCTCATCCACCGGGGAGCTGTTTTTT. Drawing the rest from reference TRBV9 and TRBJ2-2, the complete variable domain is DSGVTQTPKHLITATGQRVTLRCSPRSGDLSVYWYQQSLDQGLQFLIQYYNGEERAKGNILERFSAQQFPDLHSELNLSSLELGDSALYFCASSVGGPSSTGELFFGEGSRLTVL.

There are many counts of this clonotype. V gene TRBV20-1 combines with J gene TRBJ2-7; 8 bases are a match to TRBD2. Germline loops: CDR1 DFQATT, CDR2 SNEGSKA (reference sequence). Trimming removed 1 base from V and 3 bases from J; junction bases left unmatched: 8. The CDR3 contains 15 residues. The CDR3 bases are TGCAGTGCTAGAGCTTCAGCGGGAGAGAACTACGAGCAGTACTTC. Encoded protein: CSARASAGENYEQYF.

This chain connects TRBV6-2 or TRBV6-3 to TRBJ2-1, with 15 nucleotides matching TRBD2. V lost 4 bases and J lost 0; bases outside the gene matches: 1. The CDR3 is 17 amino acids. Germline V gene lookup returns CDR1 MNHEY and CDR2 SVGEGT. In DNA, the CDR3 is TGTGCCAGCAGTTGGGGACTAGCGGGGGGCTCCTACAATGAGCAGTTCTTC. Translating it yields CASSWGLAGGSYNEQFF.

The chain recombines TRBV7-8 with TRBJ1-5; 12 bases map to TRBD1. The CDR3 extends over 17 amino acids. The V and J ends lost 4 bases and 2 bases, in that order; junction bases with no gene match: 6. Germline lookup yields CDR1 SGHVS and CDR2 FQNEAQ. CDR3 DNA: TGTGCCAGCAGCTCCGGGGACAGGGGGCTGGGCAATCAGCCCCAGCATTTT. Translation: CASSSGDRGLGNQPQHF.

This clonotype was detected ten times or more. In DNA form, the CDR3 reads TGTGCCAGCAGTTTTACCCCCCCGGACCTAATGGGCCTAAGGGTCCACGAGCAGTACTTC. Protein: CASSFTPPDLMGLRVHEQYF. The chain links TRBV27 to TRBJ2-7; no clear D gene. This CDR3 is built from 20 residues. The V gene's germline CDR1 is MNHEY and CDR2 SMNVEV (reference sequence). The V end was cut by 3 bases, the J end by 5 bases, with 32 bases between.

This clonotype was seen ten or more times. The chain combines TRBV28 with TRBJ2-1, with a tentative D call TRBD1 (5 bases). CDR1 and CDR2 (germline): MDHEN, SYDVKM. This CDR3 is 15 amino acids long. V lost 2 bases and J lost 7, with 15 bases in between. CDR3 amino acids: CASSLGAQGQNEQFF. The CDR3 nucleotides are TGTGCCAGCAGTTTAGGGGCGCAGGGTCAAAATGAGCAGTTCTTC.

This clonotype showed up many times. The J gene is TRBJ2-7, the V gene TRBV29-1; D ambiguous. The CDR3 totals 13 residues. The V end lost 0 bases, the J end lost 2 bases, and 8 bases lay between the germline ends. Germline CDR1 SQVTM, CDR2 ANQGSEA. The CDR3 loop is CSVEDATTYEQYF. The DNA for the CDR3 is TGCAGCGTTGAAGATGCCACAACCTACGAGCAGTACTTC.

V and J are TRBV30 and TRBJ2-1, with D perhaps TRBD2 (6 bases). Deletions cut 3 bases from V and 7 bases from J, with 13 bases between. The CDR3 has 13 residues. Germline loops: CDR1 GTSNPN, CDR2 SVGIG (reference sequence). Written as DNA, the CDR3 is TGTGCCTGGAGCGGGGGAATAGGGAATGAGCAGTTCTTC. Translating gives CAWSGGIGNEQFF.

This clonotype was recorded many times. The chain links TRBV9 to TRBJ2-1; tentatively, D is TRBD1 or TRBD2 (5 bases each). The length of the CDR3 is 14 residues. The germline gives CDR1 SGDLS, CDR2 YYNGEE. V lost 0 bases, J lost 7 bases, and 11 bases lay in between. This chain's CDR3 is CASSVVGVGNEQFF. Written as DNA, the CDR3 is TGTGCCAGCAGCGTAGTGGGGGTTGGGAATGAGCAGTTCTTC.

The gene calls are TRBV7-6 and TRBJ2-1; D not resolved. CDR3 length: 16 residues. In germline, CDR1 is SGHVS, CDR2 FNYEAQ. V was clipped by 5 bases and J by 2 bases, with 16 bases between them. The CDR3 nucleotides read TGTGCCAGCAGCAGAGAGGTAGGGTTCCCCTACAATGAGCAGTTCTTC. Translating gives CASSREVGFPYNEQFF.

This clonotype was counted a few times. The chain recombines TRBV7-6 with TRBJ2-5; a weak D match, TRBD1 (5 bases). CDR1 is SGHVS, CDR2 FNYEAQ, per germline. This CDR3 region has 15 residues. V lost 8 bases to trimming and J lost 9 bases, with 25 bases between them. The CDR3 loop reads CASGQSAGTLTAQYF. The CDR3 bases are TGTGCCAGCGGTCAGTCGGCCGGAACCTTGACAGCCCAGTACTTC. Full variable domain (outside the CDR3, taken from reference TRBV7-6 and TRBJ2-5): GAGVSQSPRYKVTKRGQDVALRCDPISGHVSLYWYRQALGQGPEFLTYFNYEAQQDKSGLPNDRFSAERPEGSISTLTIQRTEQRDSAMYRCASGQSAGTLTAQYFGPGTRLLVL.

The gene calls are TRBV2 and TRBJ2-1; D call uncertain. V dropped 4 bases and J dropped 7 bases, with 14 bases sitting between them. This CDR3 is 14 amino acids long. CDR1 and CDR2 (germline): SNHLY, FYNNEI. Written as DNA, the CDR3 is TGTGCCAGCAGTGCCACCGCTCTCATAAATGAGCAGTTCTTC. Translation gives CASSATALINEQFF. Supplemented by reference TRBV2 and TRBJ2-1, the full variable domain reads EPEVTQTPSHQVTQMGQEVILRCVPISNHLYFYWYRQILGQKVEFLVSFYNNEISEKSEIFDDQFSVERPDGSNFTLKIRSTKLEDSAMYFCASSATALINEQFFGPGTRLTVL.

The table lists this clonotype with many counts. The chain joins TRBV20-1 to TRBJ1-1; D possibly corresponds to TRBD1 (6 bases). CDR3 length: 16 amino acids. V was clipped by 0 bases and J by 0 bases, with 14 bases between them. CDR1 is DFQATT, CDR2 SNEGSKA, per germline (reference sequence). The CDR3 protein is CSARDVRGQMNTEAFF. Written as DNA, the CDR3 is TGCAGTGCTAGAGACGTTCGGGGGCAGATGAACACTGAAGCTTTCTTT.

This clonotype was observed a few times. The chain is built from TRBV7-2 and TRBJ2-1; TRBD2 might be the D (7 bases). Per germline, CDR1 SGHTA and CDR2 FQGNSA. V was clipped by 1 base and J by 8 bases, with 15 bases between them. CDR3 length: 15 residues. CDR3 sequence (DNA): TGTGCCAGCAGCTTAGTGTGGGGGGGGGCCCATGAGCAGTTCTTC. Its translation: CASSLVWGGAHEQFF. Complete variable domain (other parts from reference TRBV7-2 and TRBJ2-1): GAGVSQSPSNKVTEKGKDVELRCDPISGHTALYWYRQSLGQGLEFLIYFQGNSAPDKSGLPSDRFSAERTGGSVSTLTIQRTQQEDSAVYLCASSLVWGGAHEQFFGPGTRLTVL.

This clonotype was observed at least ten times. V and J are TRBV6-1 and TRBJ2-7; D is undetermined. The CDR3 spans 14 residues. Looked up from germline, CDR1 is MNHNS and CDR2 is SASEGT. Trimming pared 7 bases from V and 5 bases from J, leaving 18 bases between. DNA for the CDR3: TGTGCCAGCATGGAAATGCGTGGTTCGCACGAGCAGTACTTC. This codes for CASMEMRGSHEQYF.

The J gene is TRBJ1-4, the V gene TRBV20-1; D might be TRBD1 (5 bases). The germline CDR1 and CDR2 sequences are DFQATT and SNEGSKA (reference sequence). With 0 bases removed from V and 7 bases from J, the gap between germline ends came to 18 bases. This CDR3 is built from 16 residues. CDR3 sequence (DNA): TGCAGTGCTAGAGATCGTATGGGGGTAATGGGTGAAAAACTGTTTTTT. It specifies CSARDRMGVMGEKLFF.